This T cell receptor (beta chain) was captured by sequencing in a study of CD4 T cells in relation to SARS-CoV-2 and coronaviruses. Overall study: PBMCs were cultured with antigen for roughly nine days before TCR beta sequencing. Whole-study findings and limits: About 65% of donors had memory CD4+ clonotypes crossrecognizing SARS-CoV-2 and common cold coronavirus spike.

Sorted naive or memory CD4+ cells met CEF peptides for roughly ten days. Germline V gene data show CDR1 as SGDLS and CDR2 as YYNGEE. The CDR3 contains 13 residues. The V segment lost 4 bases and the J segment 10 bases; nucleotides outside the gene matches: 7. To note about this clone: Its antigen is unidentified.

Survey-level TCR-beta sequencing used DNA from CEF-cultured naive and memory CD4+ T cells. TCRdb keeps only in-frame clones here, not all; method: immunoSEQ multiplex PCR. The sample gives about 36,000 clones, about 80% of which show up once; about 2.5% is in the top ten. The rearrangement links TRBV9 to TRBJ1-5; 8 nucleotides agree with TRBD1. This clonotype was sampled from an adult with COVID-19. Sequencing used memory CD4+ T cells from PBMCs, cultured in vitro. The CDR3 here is CASSSTGAQPQHF. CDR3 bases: TGTGCCAGCAGCTCGACAGGGGCTCAACCCCAGCATTTT.